This T cell receptor beta chain was sequenced in a study of shared T cell receptors in the human thymus. V was pared by 6 bases and J by 5 bases, with 17 bases between. Looked up from germline, CDR1 is LNHNV and CDR2 is YYDKDF (reference sequence). The CDR3 has 14 residues. TCRdb keeps only in-frame clones here, not all; method: immunoSEQ multiplex PCR. The sample lists 700,000 to 750,000 clones, 75% to 90% occurring once. The same specimen was also included in a second study, on human thymus T cells. As reported in that work: Samples came from healthy Finnish infants during open corrective cardiac surgery. V and J genes seemed to be used with bias in thymic and blood repertoires.

The chain has TRBV15 and TRBJ2-7; D is possibly TRBD1 (6 bases). The specimen was thymocytes. The TCR originated in a girl younger than two with a congenital heart defect. The CDR3 is CATSRPGEGNEQYF. The CDR3 DNA sequence: TGTGCCACCAGTCGGCCAGGGGAAGGTAACGAGCAGTACTTC.